What follows is one TCR beta chain and its context. Antigen unknown. This specimen belongs to a study of T-cell memory formation after mild COVID-19. Overall study findings and caveats: Memory cells collected pre-infection included some clones that later responded, suggesting cross-reactive memory joined. A second wave expanding day 15 to 37 was CD4+-biased; contracting clones were balanced.

Using constant-segment primers, 5'RACE produced TCR alpha and TCR beta cDNA libraries carrying sample barcodes and UMIs. TCRdb reprocessed the 5' RACE reads via MiXCR and lists one record per CDR3 protein. The profile covers about 400,000 distinct CDR3 sequences, with less than 25% appearing a single time and less than 15% taken by the ten largest. Germline values: CDR1 KGHDR, CDR2 SFDVKD. Trimming removed 4 bases at V and 4 bases at J, with 15 bases between. This CDR3 has 15 amino acids. The sequenced sample was PBMCs or a T cell subset sorted from them (not recorded which). The clonotype was recovered from an adult woman who had mild COVID-19 (a few samples of this study predate the infection). Cell type and time point are not known. The rearrangement uses TRBV24-1 and TRBJ1-2; perhaps TRBD1 as D (5 bases). The CDR3 spells CATSDPRRARYGYTF. CDR3 DNA sequence: TGTGCCACCAGTGACCCGCGCAGGGCCCGCTATGGCTACACCTTC.